This passage covers 17 T cell receptor beta chains from one sample sequenced in a study of control samples from healthy donors and cancer patients. Clones were sequenced by immunoSEQ multiplex PCR, and TCRdb holds only the in-frame ones, with some missing. Found here are some 150,000 clones, approximately 94% of them singletons; the top ten hold around 13%. The sequencing sample was made of blood. These receptors all stem from a man aged 35-49 years in good health.

The rearrangement links TRBV11-2 to TRBJ2-7; D may be TRBD1 (6 bases). The CDR3 has 16 amino acids. From germline, CDR1 is SGHAT and CDR2 FQNNGV. V lost 3 bases to trimming and J lost 1 base, with 16 bases between them. The CDR3, as DNA: TGTGCCAGCAGCTTCCCCGGCAGGGGAAAATCCTACGAGCAGTACTTC. It specifies CASSFPGRGKSYEQYF.

The chain joins TRBV20-1 to TRBJ1-1; D gene ambiguous. The V end was cut by 7 bases, the J end by 1 base, with 7 bases between. CDR3 length equals 11 residues. Germline CDR1 and CDR2: DFQATT and SNEGSKA (reference sequence). In DNA, the CDR3 is TGCAGTGGCGCGGGGAACACTGAAGCTTTCTTT. Amino acids: CSGAGNTEAFF.

V is TRBV9 and J is TRBJ1-2, with no clear D. This CDR3 comprises 12 residues. V was trimmed by 8 bases and J by 0 bases, leaving 8 bases between them. Germline CDR1 and CDR2: SGDLS and YYNGEE. The CDR3 sequence: CASSGANYGYTF. The CDR3 coding sequence is TGTGCCAGTAGTGGGGCTAACTATGGCTACACCTTC. The full variable domain, in which reference TRBV9 and TRBJ1-2 provide the parts outside the CDR3, is DSGVTQTPKHLITATGQRVTLRCSPRSGDLSVYWYQQSLDQGLQFLIQYYNGEERAKGNILERFSAQQFPDLHSELNLSSLELGDSALYFCASSGANYGYTFGSGTRLTVV.

The chain is built from TRBV9 and TRBJ1-3; TRBD1 agrees at 8 bases. Germline CDR1 reads SGDLS; CDR2 reads YYNGEE. CDR3 size: 14 residues. Trimming at V came to 6 bases and at J to 4 bases, leaving 6 bases not matched to a gene. The CDR3 DNA reads TGTGCCAGCACCTCGGGACAGGCCGGAAACACCATATATTTT. Amino acids: CASTSGQAGNTIYF.

The chain combines TRBV6-4 with TRBJ2-3; 10 nucleotides align to TRBD2. With 0 bases clipped from V and 4 bases from J, the junction kept 4 bases outside the gene matches. Germline CDR1 MRHNA, CDR2 SNTAGT. The CDR3 spans 16 residues. The CDR3 DNA sequence: TGTGCCAGCAGTGACTCGGCTAGCGGGGGCGCAGATACGCAGTATTTT. This gives the protein CASSDSASGGADTQYF.

The chain carries TRBV6-2 or TRBV6-3 and TRBJ1-4, with D possibly TRBD1 on 6 matching bases. The CDR3 covers 14 residues. CDR1 is MNHEY and CDR2 is SVGEGT in the germline V gene. V dropped 2 bases and J dropped 7 bases, with 11 bases sitting between them. Here the CDR3 reads CASSYGGLGEKLFF. Here the CDR3 DNA reads TGTGCCAGCAGTTACGGGGGCCTCGGTGAAAAACTGTTTTTT.

V gene TRBV19 combines with J gene TRBJ1-5; 7 positions match TRBD1. Germline assignment: CDR1 LNHDA and CDR2 SQIVND (reference sequence). This CDR3 region has 16 residues. V was clipped by 7 bases and J by 0 bases; unmatched bases: 9. This chain's CDR3 is CASTSRDRNSNQPQHF. The DNA of the CDR3 is TGTGCCAGTACCTCGAGGGACAGAAATAGCAATCAGCCCCAGCATTTT. The entire variable domain, with the rest obtained from reference TRBV19 and TRBJ1-5, is as follows: DGGITQSPKYLFRKEGQNVTLSCEQNLNHDAMYWYRQDPGQGLRLIYYSQIVNDFQKGDIAEGYSVSREKKESFPLTVTSAQKNPTAFYLCASTSRDRNSNQPQHFGDGTRLSIL.

V and J are TRBV27 and TRBJ1-1, with D uncertain. Germline V gene data show CDR1 as MNHEY and CDR2 as SMNVEV (reference sequence). The V and J ends lost 1 base and 4 bases respectively, with 13 bases between them. This CDR3 has 15 residues. The CDR3 DNA follows: TGTGCCAGCAGTTTATTTGGGCACCGAGGCACTGAAGCTTTCTTT. This encodes CASSLFGHRGTEAFF.

This chain uses TRBV6-6 with TRBJ2-7, with D hard to call. CDR3 length equals 15 residues. Deletions cut 6 bases from V and 0 bases from J, with 15 bases between. Germline lookup yields CDR1 MNHNY and CDR2 SVGAGI (reference sequence). The DNA of the CDR3 is TGTGCCAGCAGCCTTGGTTCGGGCAGCTCCTACGAGCAGTACTTC. Encoded protein: CASSLGSGSSYEQYF.

This sequence joins TRBV14 and TRBJ1-4; a weak D match, TRBD1 (5 bases). The length of the CDR3 is 19 residues. Trimming removed 2 bases from V and 0 bases from J, with 19 bases in between. CDR1 and CDR2 from the germline V gene are SGHDN and FVKESK. The CDR3 region is CASSQRFLRDAATNEKLFF. For the CDR3, the DNA is TGTGCCAGCAGCCAACGGTTCTTACGGGACGCTGCAACTAATGAAAAACTGTTTTTT.

This clone was counted many times. The V and J genes are TRBV5-1 and TRBJ1-1; D gene uncertain. V was cut by 1 base and J by 1 base, with 5 bases left in between. The germline gives CDR1 SGHRS, CDR2 YFSETQ. This CDR3 comprises 13 residues. The CDR3 sequence: CASSLTGNTEAFF. The CDR3 region has the DNA TGCGCCAGCAGCTTGACGGGGAACACTGAAGCTTTCTTT.

The chain is built from TRBV27 and TRBJ1-5; 8 nucleotides agree with TRBD1. The CDR3 consists of 16 residues. Germline CDR1 MNHEY, CDR2 SMNVEV (reference sequence). After removal of 5 bases from V and 0 bases from J, the junction contained 6 bases not matched to a gene. CDR3 DNA: TGTGCCAGCAGTCCCTCGACAGGGGATAGCAATCAGCCCCAGCATTTT. Its protein product is CASSPSTGDSNQPQHF.

V usage is TRBV9 and J usage is TRBJ1-4; a weak D match, TRBD1 (5 bases). This CDR3 has 15 amino acids. Trimming took off 0 bases at V and 3 bases at J, with 9 bases between the two ends. CDR1 and CDR2 from the germline V gene are SGDLS and YYNGEE. Here the CDR3 reads CASSVGGVPNEKLFF. The DNA of the CDR3 is TGTGCCAGCAGCGTAGGAGGGGTACCTAATGAAAAACTGTTTTTT.

This clone was seen only once. The chain employs TRBV5-1 and TRBJ2-1; TRBD1 aligns across 11 bases. J gave up 7 bases and V 0 bases, and 0 bases lay outside the gene matches. In germline, CDR1 is SGHRS, CDR2 YFSETQ. The CDR3 spans 14 residues. The CDR3 nucleotides are TGCGCCAGCAGCTTGGGGGACAGGGGGAATGAGCAGTTCTTC. Translation: CASSLGDRGNEQFF.

The chain links TRBV19 to TRBJ2-5; perhaps TRBD1 as D (6 bases). Germline CDR1 reads LNHDA; CDR2 reads SQIVND (reference sequence). This CDR3 has 14 residues. The V gene lost 3 bases and the J gene lost 5 bases, with 13 bases spanning the gap. This CDR3 is CASSIRGEVETQYF. The CDR3 bases are TGTGCCAGTAGTATCAGGGGTGAGGTTGAGACCCAGTACTTC.

About this clone itself: The same CDR3 arises from other DNA sequences in this sample as well. The chain joins TRBV7-8 to TRBJ2-7; 9 bases map to TRBD2. The length of the CDR3 is 14 residues. With 11 bases clipped from V and 7 bases from J, the junction kept 15 bases outside the gene matches. Germline V lookup: CDR1 SGHVS, CDR2 FQNEAQ. CDR3 sequence: CASNPAGGIYEQYF. Here the CDR3 DNA reads TGTGCCTCGAACCCGGCGGGAGGGATCTATGAGCAGTACTTC.

The chain combines TRBV18 with TRBJ1-6; a possible D gene is TRBD1 (5 bases). CDR1 is KGHSH and CDR2 is LQKENI in the germline V gene. CDR3 length equals 16 residues. V was pared by 2 bases and J by 9 bases, with 17 bases between. The DNA for the CDR3 is TGTGCCAGCTCACCAATTGAGGCAGGGAAGGGTTCACCCCTCCACTTT. Amino acids: CASSPIEAGKGSPLHF.